This T cell receptor beta chain was recorded in a study of memory CD4+ T cells and cytomegalovirus serostatus. Turning to the study itself: Healthy Belgian adult donors included about nine CMV-positive and 20 to 30 CMV-negative people. Study observations and caveats: The CMV-associated TCR signature appears largely within the CD4+ memory repertoire. CD4+ memory repertoires contained about 40% of the roughly 150 reported CMV TCRbeta sequences.

Germline trimming cut 5 bases from V and 3 bases from J; bases unmatched to any gene: 14. The V gene's germline CDR1 is SGHTA and CDR2 FQGNSA. The CDR3 has 18 residues. The sort gate was single viable CD3+CD4+CD8-CD45RO+ cells for memory CD4+ T cells. As for this clone: The antigen is unknown.

Authors' data handling: Out-of-frame sequences were removed, leaving around 2.2 million distinct TCRbeta sequences. Clones were read by immunoSEQ multiplex PCR, and TCRdb kept only the in-frame ones, dropping some. V and J calls and clone size are those listed in that table; D and trimming were worked out from the DNA. Found here are tens of thousands of clones, approximately 75% of them singletons; the top ten hold 0.95% to 1.1%. The sequence came from an adult in good health and CMV-seronegative. Sequencing used memory CD4+ T cells from blood. The chain is built from TRBV7-2 and TRBJ2-4, with 9 nucleotides matching TRBD2. For the CDR3, the DNA is TGTGCCAGCAGCCACCGTGGTAGCGGGGGAGCTTTCAAAAACATTCAGTACTTC. Its protein is CASSHRGSGGAFKNIQYF.